These 18 T cell receptor beta chains originate from one sample sequenced in a study of CD8 T cells in ankylosing spondylitis. TCRdb reprocessed the 5' RACE reads with MiXCR, giving one entry per CDR3 protein. There are about 130,000 distinct CDR3 sequences in the sample; 7.3% occur only once, and 12% lies in the top ten. The sample consisted of blood, either unsorted or a sorted T cell fraction (not recorded which). Receptors originate from a female donor with ankylosing spondylitis or in good health (not recorded which).

This clonotype has ten or more counts. The CDR3 here is CASSLARTPGPDTQYF. The CDR3 nucleotides read TGCGCCAGCAGCTTGGCCAGGACTCCAGGACCAGATACGCAGTATTTT. The V gene is TRBV5-1, the J gene TRBJ2-3; D is perhaps TRBD2 (5 bases). Deletions cut 0 bases from V and 4 bases from J, with 15 bases between. Germline V gives CDR1 SGHRS, CDR2 YFSETQ. The CDR3 consists of 16 residues.

This clonotype appeared many times. The chain couples TRBV6-5 to TRBJ1-1, with D maybe TRBD1 (6 bases). The CDR3 is made up of 15 amino acids. Deletions cut 0 bases from V and 5 bases from J, with 13 bases between. The germline V gene has CDR1 MNHEY and CDR2 SVGAGI. CDR3 sequence (DNA): TGTGCCAGCAGTTACTCGGCCAGGGGAGGTACTGAAGCTTTCTTT. This codes for CASSYSARGGTEAFF.

The sample holds many counts of this clonotype. This chain connects TRBV7-9 to TRBJ2-3, with D perhaps being TRBD1 or TRBD2 (5 bases each). V shed 4 bases and J shed 0 bases, with 8 bases lying between them. The CDR3 consists of 14 residues. Germline loops: CDR1 SEHNR, CDR2 FQNEAQ (reference sequence). Here the CDR3 DNA reads TGTGCCAGCAGCTGGGGACCGAGCACAGATACGCAGTATTTT. It codes for CASSWGPSTDTQYF. The full variable domain, with the rest looked up from reference TRBV7-9 and TRBJ2-3, is DTGVSQNPRHKITKRGQNVTFRCDPISEHNRLYWYRQTLGQGPEFLTYFQNEAQLEKSRLLSDRFSAERPKGSFSTLEIQRTEQGDSAMYLCASSWGPSTDTQYFGPGTRLTVL.

The CDR3: CASSPHPKQVHTYNEQFF. The CDR3 DNA reads TGTGCCAGCAGTCCCCATCCCAAACAGGTTCATACCTACAATGAGCAGTTCTTC. The chain is built from TRBV11-1 and TRBJ2-1; D possibly corresponds to TRBD1 (5 bases). This CDR3 contains 18 residues. Deletions cut 6 bases from V and 2 bases from J, with 23 bases between. Germline CDR1 SGHAT, CDR2 FQDESV (reference sequence).

This clonotype was counted ten times or more. The chain employs TRBV3-1 and TRBJ2-7; D may be TRBD1 (5 bases). Germline V gene data show CDR1 as LGHDT and CDR2 as YNNKEL (reference sequence). The V end was cut by 0 bases, the J end by 1 base, with 16 bases between. The CDR3 sequence is 17 residues long. CDR3 in DNA: TGTGCCAGCAGCCAAGATCGGGCAGGGATGCTTTCCTACGAGCAGTACTTC. Amino acids: CASSQDRAGMLSYEQYF.

This clonotype was seen ten or more times. The chain carries TRBV24-1 and TRBJ2-2; D gene ambiguous. CDR3 length: 14 amino acids. Germline V gene data show CDR1 as KGHDR and CDR2 as SFDVKD. The V and J ends lost 5 bases and 4 bases respectively, with 10 bases between them. The DNA of the CDR3 is TGTGCCACCAGTGTTGGGGTCGGCACCGGGGAGCTGTTTTTT. Translation gives CATSVGVGTGELFF.

V gene TRBV20-1 combines with J gene TRBJ2-7; D tentatively reads TRBD1 or TRBD2 (5 bases each). Trimming removed 2 bases at V and 3 bases at J, with 11 bases between. The CDR3 loop spans 13 amino acids. Germline V CDR1 and CDR2: DFQATT, SNEGSKA (reference sequence). The CDR3, as DNA: TGCAGTGCTAGATGGGGACCTTTCTACGAGCAGTACTTC. It encodes CSARWGPFYEQYF.

This clonotype was recorded at least ten times. This chain connects TRBV20-1 to TRBJ1-1; D remains unclear. The CDR3 runs 13 residues. The germline gives CDR1 DFQATT, CDR2 SNEGSKA (reference sequence). The V and J ends lost 5 bases and 5 bases respectively, with 15 bases between them. CDR3 nucleotide sequence: TGCAGTGCTCCGGGAGGGTCCCAAACTGAAGCTTTCTTT. Translating gives CSAPGGSQTEAFF.

This clonotype was found many times. The chain links TRBV28 to TRBJ2-3, with 10 bases fitting TRBD2. With V trimmed by 10 bases and J by 9 bases, 13 bases remained unmatched. The CDR3 runs 14 residues. Germline-derived CDR1 and CDR2 are MDHEN and SYDVKM. In nucleotides, the CDR3 is TGTGCCACCCACCTAGCGGGGGCCCAACTAACGCAGTATTTT. It translates to CATHLAGAQLTQYF.

This clonotype occurred many times. J is TRBJ2-7 and V is TRBV12-3 or TRBV12-4; the D gene is possibly TRBD2 (6 bases). Deletions cut 5 bases from V and 4 bases from J, with 9 bases between. This CDR3 region has 12 residues. The DNA of the CDR3 is TGTGCCAGCAGTCCAGGGAGGTACGAGCAGTACTTC. Translated, it gives CASSPGRYEQYF.

In this sample, this clonotype turned up a few times. The chain employs TRBV6-5 and TRBJ2-5; 10 bases map to TRBD2. The CDR3 contains 15 residues. V shed 6 bases, J shed 4 bases, and the junction held 8 bases outside the gene matches. Germline loops: CDR1 MNHEY, CDR2 SVGAGI. The CDR3 reads CASRSSSGGGETQYF. The DNA for the CDR3 is TGTGCCAGCAGGTCCTCTAGCGGGGGCGGAGAGACCCAGTACTTC.

Ten or more counts support this clonotype. This chain links TRBV20-1 with TRBJ1-2, with 7 positions matching TRBD1. J gave up 4 bases and V 4 bases, and 6 bases lay outside the gene matches. The CDR3 length is 13 residues. Germline CDR1 reads DFQATT; CDR2 reads SNEGSKA (reference sequence). The CDR3 nucleotides read TGCAGTGCTACTAGACAGGGAACCTATGGCTACACCTTC. It codes for CSATRQGTYGYTF.

This clonotype has just a few counts. This chain links TRBV2 with TRBJ2-1, with 12 bases lining up with TRBD2. There are 15 residues in the CDR3. CDR1 SNHLY and CDR2 FYNNEI come from the germline V gene. The V segment lost 5 bases and the J segment 5 bases; nucleotides outside the gene matches: 4. CDR3 coding DNA: TGTGCCAGCAGTCCGAGACTAGCGGGAGACAATGAGCAGTTCTTC. This encodes CASSPRLAGDNEQFF.

This clonotype was observed many times. V is TRBV7-8 and J is TRBJ2-5; D remains ambiguous. The V gene's germline CDR1 is SGHVS and CDR2 FQNEAQ. Trimming removed 3 bases at V and 4 bases at J, with 9 bases between. CDR3 size: 13 residues. CDR3 residues: CASSFYGSETQYF. The CDR3 bases are TGTGCCAGCAGCTTTTACGGATCAGAGACCCAGTACTTC.

This clonotype was detected a few times. This chain connects TRBV5-1 to TRBJ2-5; 15 bases are shared with TRBD2. Germline CDR1 SGHRS, CDR2 YFSETQ. V was pared by 1 base and J by 5 bases, with 9 bases of the junction left unmatched. CDR3 length: 18 residues. The CDR3 spells CASSLFPGTSGGKETQYF. Written as DNA, the CDR3 is TGCGCCAGCAGCTTGTTTCCCGGGACTAGCGGGGGGAAGGAGACCCAGTACTTC.

This chain joins TRBV2 and TRBJ1-5; D not certain. V was shortened by 11 bases and J by 3 bases, with 20 bases between the two germline ends. This CDR3 is 15 amino acids long. Germline values: CDR1 SNHLY, CDR2 FYNNEI. Written as DNA, the CDR3 is TGTGCCTGCACCGCCGAGGCGAATACCAATCAGCCCCAGCATTTT. Protein sequence: CACTAEANTNQPQHF.

This clonotype is a singleton in its sample. V and J are TRBV5-1 and TRBJ2-5; TRBD1 matches at 9 bases. V dropped 4 bases and J dropped 2; count of bases not matched to a gene: 3. This CDR3 has 14 residues. Germline CDR1 and CDR2: SGHRS and YFSETQ. The CDR3 DNA is TGCGCCAGCAGCGAGGGACAGGGACAAGAGACCCAGTACTTC. Residues: CASSEGQGQETQYF.

There are many counts of this clonotype. The chain is built from TRBV5-1 and TRBJ2-3; TRBD1 agrees at 10 bases. V dropped 0 bases and J dropped 2; count of bases not matched to a gene: 3. The V gene's germline CDR1 is SGHRS and CDR2 YFSETQ. This CDR3 region has 16 residues. The CDR3 bases are TGCGCCAGCAGCTTGGGGGGACAGGGGCCCACAGATACGCAGTATTTT. This translates into CASSLGGQGPTDTQYF.